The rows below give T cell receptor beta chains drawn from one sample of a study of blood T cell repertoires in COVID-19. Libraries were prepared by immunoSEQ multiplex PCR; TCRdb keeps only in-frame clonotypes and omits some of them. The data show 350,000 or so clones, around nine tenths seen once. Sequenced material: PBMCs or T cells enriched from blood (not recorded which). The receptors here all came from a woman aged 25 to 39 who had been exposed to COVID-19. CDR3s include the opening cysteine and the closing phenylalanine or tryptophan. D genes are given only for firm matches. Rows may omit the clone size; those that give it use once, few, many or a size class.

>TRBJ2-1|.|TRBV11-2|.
TGTGCCAGCAGTGGAAACACGGGATTTGAGCAGTTCTTC
CASSGNTGFEQFF
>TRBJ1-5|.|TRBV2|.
TGTGCCAGCAGGGAACAAATTAGCAATCAGCCCCAGCATTTT
CASREQISNQPQHF
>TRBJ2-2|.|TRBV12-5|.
TGTGCTAGTGCCTATTTTGCCGGGGAGCTGTTTTTT
CASAYFAGELFF
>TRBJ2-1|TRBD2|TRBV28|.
TGTGCCAGCACCCAACTTCGACCGCTAGCGGGAGTAGACCCCTACAATGAGCAGTTCTTC
CASTQLRPLAGVDPYNEQFF
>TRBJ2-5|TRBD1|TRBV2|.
TGTGCCAGCAGGGGCGGACAGGGGGAGACCCAGTACTTC
CASRGGQGETQYF
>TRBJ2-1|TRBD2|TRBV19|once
TGTGCCAGTAGTCAACTAGCGGGAGGTCATGAGCAGTTCTTC
CASSQLAGGHEQFF
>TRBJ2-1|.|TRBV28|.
TGTGCCAGCAGTTTATGGGGGGGAGGCTACAATGAGCAGTTCTTC
CASSLWGGGYNEQFF
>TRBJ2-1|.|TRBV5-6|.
TGTGCCAGCAGCCCACAGACAGGACTTAGTACCTACAATGAGCAGTTCTTC
CASSPQTGLSTYNEQFF
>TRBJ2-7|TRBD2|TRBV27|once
TGTGCCAGCAGTCGCTCCGGGACTAGCGGACCCTACGAGCAGTACTTC
CASSRSGTSGPYEQYF
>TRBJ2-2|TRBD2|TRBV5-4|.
TGTGCCAGCAGCCCCAGACTAGCTGGGTCGAACACCGGGGAGCTGTTTTTT
CASSPRLAGSNTGELFF
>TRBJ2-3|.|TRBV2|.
TGTGCCATCCGTTCCCGCACAGATACGCAGTATTTT
CAIRSRTDTQYF